This entry describes one TCR beta chain. This record comes from a study of blood T cell repertoires in COVID-19. The CDR3 sequence is 12 residues long. CDR1 and CDR2 (germline): MDHEN, SYDVKM. The junction had 6 bases not matched to a gene; V was cut back by 4 bases and J by 10 bases. Clinical history as reported by participants underpinned cohort assignment. The method was immunoSEQ multiplex PCR; TCRdb's version includes in-frame clones alone and lacks a portion of them. The sample has more than 150,000 clones; approximately 78% are singletons. Input material: PBMCs or T cells enriched from blood (not recorded which). V gene TRBV28 combines with J gene TRBJ1-2, with TRBD1 matching 7 bases. This clonotype originated in a woman between 45 and 65 years old who had recovered from COVID-19. CDR3 in amino acids: CASSYSDRDYTF. The CDR3 DNA reads as TGTGCCAGCAGTTATAGCGACAGGGACTACACCTTC.